This TCR beta chain was captured in a study of T and B cells in COVID-19 patients. About the study: Comorbidities linked to unfavorable COVID-19 outcome were present in 18 of 20 active-infection patients. Study-wide results and limits: At recovery TRB diversity and richness exceeded healthy donors, after highly clonal active COVID-19 repertoires. Symptomatic-phase blood samples from mildly ill patients and early samples from severe cases were scarce.

BIOMED2 TRB-A/B primer pools were used in multiplex TRB PCR. One entry per CDR3 protein, called by TCRdb with MiXCR from the multiplex PCR reads. Among some 10,000 distinct CDR3 sequences listed, nearly 30% were seen once. TRB was amplified from approximately 250-480 ng of blood genomic DNA. Germline-derived CDR1 and CDR2 are SGHDT and YYEEEE. This CDR3 spans 14 amino acids. V gave up 0 bases and J gave up 5 bases, with 9 bases separating them. As to this clonotype: Its specificity is not known.

This sequence was found in a human donor who had recovered from COVID-19. Sequencing used blood. The rearrangement joins TRBV5-6 to TRBJ2-1; weak D call: TRBD2 (5 bases). The CDR3 spells CASSLGTGNNEQFF. In DNA, the CDR3 is TGTGCCAGCAGCTTGGGGACGGGAAACAATGAGCAGTTCTTC.